This TCR beta chain was profiled in a study of T-cell memory formation after mild COVID-19. TCRdb redid the calling of the 5' RACE reads with MiXCR, one entry per CDR3 protein. The sample lists roughly 560,000 distinct CDR3 sequences, about a fifth occurring once. Details on this clonotype: The antigen is unknown.

The CDR3 is made up of 15 amino acids. From germline, CDR1 is LGHDT and CDR2 YNNKEL (reference sequence). The ends lost 6 bases at V and 5 bases at J; junction bases unmatched: 13. Overall study findings and caveats: Researchers found some responding clones in pre-infection memory, a sign that cross-reactive memory joined.

The chain is built from TRBV3-1 and TRBJ2-7; 7 nucleotides line up with TRBD1. The sequenced sample was PBMCs or a T cell subset sorted from them (not recorded which). The source of this sequence is an adult woman who had mild COVID-19 (a few samples of this study predate the infection). Cell type and time point are not known. The CDR3, as DNA: TGTGCCAGCAGTCGATACAGGGGTGGCGTCAACGAGCAGTACTTC. Amino acids: CASSRYRGGVNEQYF.